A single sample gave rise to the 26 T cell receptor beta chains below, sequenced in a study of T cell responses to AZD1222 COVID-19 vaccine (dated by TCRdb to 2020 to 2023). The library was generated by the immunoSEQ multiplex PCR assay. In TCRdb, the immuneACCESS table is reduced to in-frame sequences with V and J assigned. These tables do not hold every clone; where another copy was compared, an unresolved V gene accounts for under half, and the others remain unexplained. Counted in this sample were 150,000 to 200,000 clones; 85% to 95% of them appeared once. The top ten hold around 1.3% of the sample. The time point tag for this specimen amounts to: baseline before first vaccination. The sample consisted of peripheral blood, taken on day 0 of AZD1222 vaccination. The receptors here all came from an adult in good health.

DNA of the CDR3: TGTGCCAGCAGTTTAGCGGGAAATAATTCACCCCTCCACTTT. Translating it yields CASSLAGNNSPLHF. V usage is TRBV27 and J usage is TRBJ1-6; D remains unclear. The germline V gene has CDR1 MNHEY and CDR2 SMNVEV (reference sequence). V was trimmed by 2 bases and J by 5 bases, leaving 7 bases between them. This CDR3 has 14 residues.

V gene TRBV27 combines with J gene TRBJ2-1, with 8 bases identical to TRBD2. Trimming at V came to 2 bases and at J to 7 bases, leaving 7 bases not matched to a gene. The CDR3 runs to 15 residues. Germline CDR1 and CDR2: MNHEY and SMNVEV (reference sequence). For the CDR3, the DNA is TGTGCCAGCAGTTTAGGGGCGGGAGGAGTTAATGAGCAGTTCTTC. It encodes CASSLGAGGVNEQFF.

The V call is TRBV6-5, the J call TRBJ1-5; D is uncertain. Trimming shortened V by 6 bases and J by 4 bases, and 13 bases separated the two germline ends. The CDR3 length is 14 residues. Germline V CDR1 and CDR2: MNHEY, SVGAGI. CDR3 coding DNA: TGTGCCAGCAGGGCCATCGACCAGAATCAGCCCCAGCATTTT. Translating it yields CASRAIDQNQPQHF.

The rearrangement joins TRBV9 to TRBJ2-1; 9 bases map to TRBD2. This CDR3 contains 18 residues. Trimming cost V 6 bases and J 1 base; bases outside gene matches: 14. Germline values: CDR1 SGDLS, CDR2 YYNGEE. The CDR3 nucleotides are TGTGCCAGCACGGCGGGAGGGCGGGTAAGGGTGTCCTACAATGAGCAGTTCTTC. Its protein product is CASTAGGRVRVSYNEQFF.

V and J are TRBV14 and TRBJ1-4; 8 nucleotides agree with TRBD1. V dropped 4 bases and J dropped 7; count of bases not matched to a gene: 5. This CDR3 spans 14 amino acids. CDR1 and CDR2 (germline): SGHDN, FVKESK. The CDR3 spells CASSLTGVREKLFF. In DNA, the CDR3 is TGTGCCAGCAGCCTGACAGGGGTGCGTGAAAAACTGTTTTTT.

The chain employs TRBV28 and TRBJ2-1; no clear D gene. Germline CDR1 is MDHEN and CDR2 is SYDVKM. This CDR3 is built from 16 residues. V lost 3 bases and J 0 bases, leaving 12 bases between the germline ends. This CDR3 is CASSFPALSSYNEQFF. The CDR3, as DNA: TGTGCCAGCAGTTTTCCTGCGTTAAGCTCCTACAATGAGCAGTTCTTC.

Here the CDR3 DNA reads TGTGCCTGGAGGGCGGGGCGGTACGAGCAGTACTTC. Protein: CAWRAGRYEQYF. The gene calls are TRBV30 and TRBJ2-7; weak D call: TRBD2 (6 bases). V lost 3 bases, J lost 4 bases, and 10 bases lay in between. This CDR3 has 12 residues. In germline, CDR1 is GTSNPN, CDR2 SVGIG (reference sequence).

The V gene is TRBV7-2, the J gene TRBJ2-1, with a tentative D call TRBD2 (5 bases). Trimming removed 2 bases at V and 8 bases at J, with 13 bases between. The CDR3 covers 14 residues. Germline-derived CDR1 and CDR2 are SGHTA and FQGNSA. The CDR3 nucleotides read TGTGCCAGCAGCTTAATAGAGGGTGGCGATGAGCAGTTCTTC. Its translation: CASSLIEGGDEQFF. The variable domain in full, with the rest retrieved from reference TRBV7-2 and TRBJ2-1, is GAGVSQSPSNKVTEKGKDVELRCDPISGHTALYWYRQSLGQGLEFLIYFQGNSAPDKSGLPSDRFSAERTGGSVSTLTIQRTQQEDSAVYLCASSLIEGGDEQFFGPGTRLTVL.

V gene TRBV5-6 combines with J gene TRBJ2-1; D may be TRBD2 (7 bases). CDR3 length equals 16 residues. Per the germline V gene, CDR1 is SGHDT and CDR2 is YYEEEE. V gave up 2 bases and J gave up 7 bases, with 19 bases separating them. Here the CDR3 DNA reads TGTGCCAGCAGCTTTTCCCCGGGGGGCTTTGGGAATGAGCAGTTCTTC. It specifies CASSFSPGGFGNEQFF.

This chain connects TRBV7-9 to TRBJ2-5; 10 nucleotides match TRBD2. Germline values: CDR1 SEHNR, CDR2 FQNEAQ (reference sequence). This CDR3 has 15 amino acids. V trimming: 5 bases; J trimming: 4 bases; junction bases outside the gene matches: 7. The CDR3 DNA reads TGTGCCAGCAGCCCTATAGCGGGAGGAGGAGAGACCCAGTACTTC. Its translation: CASSPIAGGGETQYF.

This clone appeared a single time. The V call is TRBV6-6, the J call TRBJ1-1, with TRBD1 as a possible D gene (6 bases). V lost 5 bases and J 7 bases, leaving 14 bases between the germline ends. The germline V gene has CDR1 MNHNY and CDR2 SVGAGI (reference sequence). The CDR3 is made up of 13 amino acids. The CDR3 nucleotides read TGTGCCAGCAGTCGCCAGGGGTTAGTTGAAGCTTTCTTT. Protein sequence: CASSRQGLVEAFF.

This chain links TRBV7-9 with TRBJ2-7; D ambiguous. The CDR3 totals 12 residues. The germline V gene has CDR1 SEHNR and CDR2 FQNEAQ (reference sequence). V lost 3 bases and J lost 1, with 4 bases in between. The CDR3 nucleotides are TGTGCCAGCAGCTTGGAGTCCTACGAGCAGTACTTC. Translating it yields CASSLESYEQYF.

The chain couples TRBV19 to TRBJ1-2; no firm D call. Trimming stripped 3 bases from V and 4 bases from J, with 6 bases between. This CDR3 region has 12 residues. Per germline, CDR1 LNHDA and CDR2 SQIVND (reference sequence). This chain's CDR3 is CASSISGYGYTF. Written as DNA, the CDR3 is TGTGCCAGTAGTATTTCCGGCTATGGCTACACCTTC.

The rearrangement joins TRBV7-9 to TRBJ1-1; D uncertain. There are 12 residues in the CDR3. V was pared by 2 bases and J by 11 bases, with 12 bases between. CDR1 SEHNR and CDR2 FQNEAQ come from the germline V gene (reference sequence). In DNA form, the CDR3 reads TGTGCCAGCAGCTTAATCAAACCCGTGGCTTTCTTT. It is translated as CASSLIKPVAFF.

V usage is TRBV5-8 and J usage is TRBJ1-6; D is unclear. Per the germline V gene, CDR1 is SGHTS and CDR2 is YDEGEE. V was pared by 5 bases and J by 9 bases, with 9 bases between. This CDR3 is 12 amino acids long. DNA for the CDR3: TGTGCCAGCAGTTTTAAATTTTCACCCCTCCACTTT. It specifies CASSFKFSPLHF. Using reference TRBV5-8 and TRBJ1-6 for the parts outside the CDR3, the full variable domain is EAGVTQSPTHLIKTRGQQATLRCSPISGHTSVYWYQQALGLGLQFLLWYDEGEERNRGNFPPRFSGRQFPNYSSELNVNALELEDSALYLCASSFKFSPLHFGNGTRLTVT.

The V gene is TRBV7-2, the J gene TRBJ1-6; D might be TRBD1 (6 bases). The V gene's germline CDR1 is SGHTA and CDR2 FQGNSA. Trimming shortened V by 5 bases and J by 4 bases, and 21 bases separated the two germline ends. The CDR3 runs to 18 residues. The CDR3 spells CASSLTPTTGLYNSPLHF. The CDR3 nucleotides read TGTGCCAGCAGCCTAACGCCGACTACAGGGCTGTATAATTCACCCCTCCACTTT.

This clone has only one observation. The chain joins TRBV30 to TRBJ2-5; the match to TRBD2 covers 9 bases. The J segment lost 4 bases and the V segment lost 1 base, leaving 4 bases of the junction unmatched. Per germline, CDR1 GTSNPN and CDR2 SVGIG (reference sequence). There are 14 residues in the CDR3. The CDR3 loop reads CAWSGGTSTETQYF. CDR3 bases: TGTGCCTGGAGTGGCGGGACTAGCACAGAGACCCAGTACTTC.

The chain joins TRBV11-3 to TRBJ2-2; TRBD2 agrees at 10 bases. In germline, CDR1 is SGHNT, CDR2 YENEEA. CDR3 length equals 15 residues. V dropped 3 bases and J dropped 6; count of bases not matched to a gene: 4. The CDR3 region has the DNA TGTGCCAGCAGCTTCACTAGCGGGATCTCCGGGGAGCTGTTTTTT. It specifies CASSFTSGISGELFF.

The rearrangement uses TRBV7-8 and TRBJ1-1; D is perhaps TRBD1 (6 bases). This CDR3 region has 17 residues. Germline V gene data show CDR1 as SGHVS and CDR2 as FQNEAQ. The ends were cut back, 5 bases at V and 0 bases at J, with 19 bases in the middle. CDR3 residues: CASSPNPTGLMNTEAFF. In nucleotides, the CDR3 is TGTGCCAGCAGCCCAAACCCGACAGGCCTAATGAACACTGAAGCTTTCTTT.

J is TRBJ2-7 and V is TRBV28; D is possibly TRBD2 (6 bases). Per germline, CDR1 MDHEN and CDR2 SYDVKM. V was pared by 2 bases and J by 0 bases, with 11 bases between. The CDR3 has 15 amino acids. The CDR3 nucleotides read TGTGCCAGCAGTTTACCCCCGGGGGACTCCTACGAGCAGTACTTC. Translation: CASSLPPGDSYEQYF.

The CDR3 DNA is TGTGCCAGCAGCAAAGTAAAGGGAATGGGGGAGCTGTTTTTT. This translates into CASSKVKGMGELFF. V is TRBV21-1 and J is TRBJ2-2. TRBV21-1 is a recognized pseudogene. The CDR3 extends over 14 amino acids.

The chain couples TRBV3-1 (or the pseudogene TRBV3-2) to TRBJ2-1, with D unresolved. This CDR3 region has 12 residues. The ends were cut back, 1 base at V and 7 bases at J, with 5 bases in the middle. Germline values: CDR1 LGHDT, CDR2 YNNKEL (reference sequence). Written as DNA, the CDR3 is TGTGCCAGCAGCCAAGGCATAAATGAGCAGTTCTTC. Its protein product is CASSQGINEQFF.

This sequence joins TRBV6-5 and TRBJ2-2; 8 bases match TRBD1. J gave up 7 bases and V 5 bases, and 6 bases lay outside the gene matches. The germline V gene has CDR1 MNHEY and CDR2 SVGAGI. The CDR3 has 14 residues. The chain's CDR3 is CASSQQGAFGELFF. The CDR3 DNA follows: TGTGCCAGCAGTCAGCAGGGGGCCTTCGGGGAGCTGTTTTTT.

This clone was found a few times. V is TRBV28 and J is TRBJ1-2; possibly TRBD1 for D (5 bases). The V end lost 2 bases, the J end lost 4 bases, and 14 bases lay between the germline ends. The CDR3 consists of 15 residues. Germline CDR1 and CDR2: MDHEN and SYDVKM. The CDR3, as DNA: TGTGCCAGCAGTTTAGCCCTTGGTCAGGGCTATGGCTACACCTTC. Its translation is CASSLALGQGYGYTF.

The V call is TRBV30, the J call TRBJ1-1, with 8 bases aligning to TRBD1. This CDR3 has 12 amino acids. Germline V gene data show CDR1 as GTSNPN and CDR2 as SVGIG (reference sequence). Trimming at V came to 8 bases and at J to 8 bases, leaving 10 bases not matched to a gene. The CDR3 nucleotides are TGTGCCCGACAGGGACAGGAGTTGGAAGCTTTCTTT. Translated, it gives CARQGQELEAFF.

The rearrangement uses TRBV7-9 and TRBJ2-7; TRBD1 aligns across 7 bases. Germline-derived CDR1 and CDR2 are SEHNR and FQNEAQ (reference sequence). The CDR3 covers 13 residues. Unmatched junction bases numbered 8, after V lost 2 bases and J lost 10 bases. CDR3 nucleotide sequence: TGTGCCAGCAGCTTAAAAGAGGGGGCTCTTCAGTACTTC. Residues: CASSLKEGALQYF.